This T cell receptor (beta chain) was documented in a study of CD4 T cells in relation to SARS-CoV-2 and coronaviruses (dated by TCRdb to the early 2020s). Regarding the study in general: The ViraFEST assay cultured PBMCs with antigen for 10 days, then sequenced TCR beta CDR3s to find antigen-specific clonal expansions. A median age of 38.5 years, with a range of about 21 to 72 years, was recorded for the full convalescent cohort of around twelve patients. Patient-derived lymphoblastoid cell lines were used to map the HLA restriction of shared crossreactive spike epitopes. The Adaptive Biotechnologies TCR-sequencing kit was used for samples from three pre-COVID donors and for the naive versus memory experiments, whereas the other data were Illumina-based. Of the roughly twelve convalescent patients, 8 were male and 4 were female, and two of the subjects were Hispanic. For other donors in the study, expansion assays were sequenced with a different, Illumina-based TCR-beta assay. At the level of individual TCR clonotypes, the study evaluated whether memory CD4+ T cells crossreact between the spike proteins of SARS-CoV-2 and those of common cold coronaviruses. Overall results and qualifications from the work: Significantly weaker SARS-CoV-2-driven expansion was shown by crossreactive clones than by monoreactive clones, consistent with antigenic imprinting. Naive versus memory sequencing indicated that memory recall responses, rather than primary responses primed during culture, are detected by the assay. No donor contributed both pre-pandemic and post-infection samples, which limited tracing the source of pre-existing responses. Crossreactivity analysis was centred on spike protein, so crossreactivity against other viral proteins was not assessed. Small numbers of patients and of tested TCRs were a limitation of the study. Around three fifths of donors had memory CD4+ clonotypes that crossrecognized SARS-CoV-2 and at least one common cold coronavirus spike.

DNA from CEF-cultured naive and memory CD4+ T cells underwent immunoSEQ TCR-beta sequencing at survey level. The study's processing was this. During preprocessing, nonproductive sequences were discarded, as were any CDR3s that did not begin with C, did not end with F or W, or were shorter than 7 amino acids. The MANAFEST web app identified antigen-specific clonotypes based on expansion compared with the reference and other culture wells. To be counted as positive, a clone had to show significant expansion compared with the reference culture, at an FDR below 0.05, in 2 of 3 replicate wells. For a clone to be considered positive, significant expansion relative to all other tandem wells and an odds ratio above 5 were also required. Cultured and uncultured naive and memory CD4+ repertoires were searched for previously identified spike- and CEF-reactive CDR3s. CDR3 homology was quantified as pairwise Levenshtein distance, calculated with the stringdist R package after three terminal residues were trimmed from each end. Sourced from immuneACCESS, this table was stored by TCRdb with only in-frame sequences that have V and J called. A share of the clones is absent; for the studies checked, an unresolved V gene accounts for under half, and the remainder has no known explanation. V, J and clone size are those of that table, while D and trimming were read from the DNA. In all, the sample holds about 31,000 clones, and over 60% of those were seen once. The top ten hold 3% to 4% of the sample.

In regard to this clone: Its antigen is unknown. No quality values exist for individual bases; no much larger clone is one base distant.

Germline trimming: 4 bases from V, 10 bases from J; junction bases outside gene matches: 9. The CDR3 runs 13 amino acids, cysteine and phenylalanine included. The sequence is cut down to CDR3 DNA, 39 bases in frame from base 1. From a lookup of the germline V gene, CDR1 and CDR2 are MDHEN and SYDVKM. Naive and memory CD4+ T cells were separated from cryopreserved PBMCs by first enriching for CD4 and then performing EasySep naive CD4+ T cell enrichment. Sorted naive or memory CD4+ T cells (around 10^5) were grown at a 1:1 ratio with T cell-depleted PBMCs and CEF peptides for about nine days. In general, triplicate replicate wells were used for every peptide culture condition. Ficoll-Paque PLUS gradient centrifugation was used to isolate PBMCs from leukapheresis product or whole blood. The PBMCs went either fresh into the expansion assay or into cryopreservation at -140 degrees C. The QIAamp Micro DNA Kit was used to extract genomic DNA from the CD4+ T cells.

The clonotype was recovered from an adult with COVID-19. The rearranged chain carries TRBV28 and TRBJ2-5, with 7 central nucleotides matching TRBD2. Sequencing was performed on memory CD4+ T cells from PBMCs, cultured in vitro. Interpreted using the paper, the cell subset or site label stands for: memory (non-naive) CD4+ T cells. The DNA sequence reads TGTGCCAGCAGTTCGGAGGGAGGGCTTGACCAGTACTTC. Its amino acids are CASSSEGGLDQYF.